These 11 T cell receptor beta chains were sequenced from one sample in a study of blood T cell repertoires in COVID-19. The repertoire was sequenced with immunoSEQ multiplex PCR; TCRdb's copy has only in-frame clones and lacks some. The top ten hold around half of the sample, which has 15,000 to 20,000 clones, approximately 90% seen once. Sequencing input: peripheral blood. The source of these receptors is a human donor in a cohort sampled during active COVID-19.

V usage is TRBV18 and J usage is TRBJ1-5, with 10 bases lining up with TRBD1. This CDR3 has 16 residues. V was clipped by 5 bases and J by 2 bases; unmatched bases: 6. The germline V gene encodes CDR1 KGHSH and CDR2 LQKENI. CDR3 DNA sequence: TGTGCCAGCTCAGGCGGGACAGGGGATGGCAATCAGCCCCAGCATTTT. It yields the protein CASSGGTGDGNQPQHF.

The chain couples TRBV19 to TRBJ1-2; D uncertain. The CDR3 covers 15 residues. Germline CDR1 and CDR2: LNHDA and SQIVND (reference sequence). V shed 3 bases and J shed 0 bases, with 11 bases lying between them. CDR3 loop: CASSIYQAANYGYTF. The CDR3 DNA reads TGTGCCAGTAGTATTTATCAGGCAGCTAACTATGGCTACACCTTC.

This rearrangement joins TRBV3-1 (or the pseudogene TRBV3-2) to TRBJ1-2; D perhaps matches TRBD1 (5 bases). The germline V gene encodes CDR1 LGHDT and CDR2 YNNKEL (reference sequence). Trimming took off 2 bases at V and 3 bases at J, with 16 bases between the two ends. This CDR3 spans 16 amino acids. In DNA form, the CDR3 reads TGTGCCAGCAGCCAATCCCTGGGGGGGTACGACTATGGCTACACCTTC. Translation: CASSQSLGGYDYGYTF.

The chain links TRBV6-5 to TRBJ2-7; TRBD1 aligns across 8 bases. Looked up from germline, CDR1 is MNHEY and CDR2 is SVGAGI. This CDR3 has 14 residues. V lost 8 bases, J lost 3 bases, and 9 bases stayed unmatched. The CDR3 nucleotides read TGTGCCAGCCACATAGAAACAGGGGGCTACGAGCAGTACTTC. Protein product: CASHIETGGYEQYF.

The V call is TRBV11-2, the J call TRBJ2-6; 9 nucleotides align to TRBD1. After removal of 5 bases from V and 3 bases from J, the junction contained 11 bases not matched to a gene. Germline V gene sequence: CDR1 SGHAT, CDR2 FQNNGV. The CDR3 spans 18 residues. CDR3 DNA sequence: TGTGCCAGCAGCATCCGGGACAGGGTTCTCTTTGGGGCCAACGTCCTGACTTTC. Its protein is CASSIRDRVLFGANVLTF.

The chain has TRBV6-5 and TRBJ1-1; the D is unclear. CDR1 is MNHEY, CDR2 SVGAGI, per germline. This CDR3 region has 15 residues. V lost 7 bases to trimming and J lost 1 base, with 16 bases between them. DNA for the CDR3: TGTGCCAGCACCCAAACCCCCCAGAAGAACACTGAAGCTTTCTTT. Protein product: CASTQTPQKNTEAFF.

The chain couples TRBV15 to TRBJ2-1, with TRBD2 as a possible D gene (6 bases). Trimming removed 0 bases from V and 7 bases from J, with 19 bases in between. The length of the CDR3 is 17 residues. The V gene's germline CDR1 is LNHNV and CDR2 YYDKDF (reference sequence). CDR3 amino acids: CATSRDRAGRLGNEQFF. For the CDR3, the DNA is TGTGCCACCAGCAGAGATAGGGCGGGGCGCTTGGGAAATGAGCAGTTCTTC.

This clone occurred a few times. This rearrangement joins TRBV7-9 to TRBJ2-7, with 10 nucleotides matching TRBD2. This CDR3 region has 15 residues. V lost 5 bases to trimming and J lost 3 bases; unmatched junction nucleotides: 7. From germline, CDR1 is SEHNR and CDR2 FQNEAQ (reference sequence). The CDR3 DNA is TGTGCCAGCAGCCTACTAGCGGGGTTTAACTACGAGCAGTACTTC. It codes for CASSLLAGFNYEQYF.

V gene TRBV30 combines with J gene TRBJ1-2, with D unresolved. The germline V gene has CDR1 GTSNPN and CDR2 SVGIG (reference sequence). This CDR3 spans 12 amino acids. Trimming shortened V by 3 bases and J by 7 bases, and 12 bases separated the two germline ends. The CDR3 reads CAWSLEGFGYTF. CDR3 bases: TGTGCCTGGAGCCTAGAGGGCTTTGGCTACACCTTC.

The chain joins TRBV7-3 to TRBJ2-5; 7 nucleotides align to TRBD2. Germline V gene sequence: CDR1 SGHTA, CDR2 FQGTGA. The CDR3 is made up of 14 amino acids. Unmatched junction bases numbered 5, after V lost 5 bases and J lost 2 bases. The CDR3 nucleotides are TGTGCCAGCAGCCAGAACGGGGGGCAAGAGACCCAGTACTTC. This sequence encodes CASSQNGGQETQYF. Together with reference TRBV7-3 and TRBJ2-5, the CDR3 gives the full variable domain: GAGVSQTPSNKVTEKGKYVELRCDPISGHTALYWYRQSLGQGPEFLIYFQGTGAADDSGLPNDRFFAVRPEGSVSTLKIQRTERGDSAVYLCASSQNGGQETQYFGPGTRLLVL.

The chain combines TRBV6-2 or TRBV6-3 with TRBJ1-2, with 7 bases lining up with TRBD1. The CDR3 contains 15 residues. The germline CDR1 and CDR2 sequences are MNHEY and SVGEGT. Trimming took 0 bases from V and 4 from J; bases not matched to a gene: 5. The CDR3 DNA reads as TGTGCCAGCAGTTACTCAGGGGGCATAGGCTATGGCTACACCTTC. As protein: CASSYSGGIGYGYTF.